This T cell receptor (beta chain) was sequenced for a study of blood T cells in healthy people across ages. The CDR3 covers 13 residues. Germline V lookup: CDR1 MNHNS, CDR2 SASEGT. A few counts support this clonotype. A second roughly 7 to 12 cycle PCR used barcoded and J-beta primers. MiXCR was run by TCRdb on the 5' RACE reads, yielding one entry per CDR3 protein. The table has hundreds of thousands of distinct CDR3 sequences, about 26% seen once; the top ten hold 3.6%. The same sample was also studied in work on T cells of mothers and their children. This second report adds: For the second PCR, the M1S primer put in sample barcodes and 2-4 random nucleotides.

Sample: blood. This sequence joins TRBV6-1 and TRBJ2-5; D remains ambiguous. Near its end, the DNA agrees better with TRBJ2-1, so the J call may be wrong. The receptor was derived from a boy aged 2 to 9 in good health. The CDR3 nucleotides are TGTGCCAGCACCCGGCTGTTCTACAATGAGCAGTTCTTC. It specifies CASTRLFYNEQFF.